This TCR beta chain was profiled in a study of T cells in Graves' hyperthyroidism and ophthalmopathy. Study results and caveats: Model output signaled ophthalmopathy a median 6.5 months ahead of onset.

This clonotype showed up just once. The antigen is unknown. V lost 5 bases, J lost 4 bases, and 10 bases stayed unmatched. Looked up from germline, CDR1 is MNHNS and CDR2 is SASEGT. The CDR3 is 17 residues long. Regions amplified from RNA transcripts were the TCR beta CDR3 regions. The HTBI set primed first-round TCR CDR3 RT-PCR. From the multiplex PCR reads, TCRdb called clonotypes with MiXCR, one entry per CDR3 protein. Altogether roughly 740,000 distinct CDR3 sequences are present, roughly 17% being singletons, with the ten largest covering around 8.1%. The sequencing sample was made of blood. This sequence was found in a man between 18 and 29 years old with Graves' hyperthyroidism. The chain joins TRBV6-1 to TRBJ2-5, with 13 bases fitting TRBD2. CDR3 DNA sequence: TGTGCCAGCAGTATCCGAGGGACTAGCGGGATCGGAGAGACCCAGTACTTC. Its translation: CASSIRGTSGIGETQYF.